This T cell receptor (beta chain) was recovered during a study of CD8+CD57+ T cells in acquired aplastic anemia (dated by TCRdb to the late 2010s). With respect to the entire study: DNA extracted from sorted CD4+ and CD8+ cells had a mean of roughly 3.3 ug, with a range of 0.2 to 27.4 ug. A CD8+CD57+ expansion meant a frequency higher than the mean frequency seen in healthy subjects. What the work shows at the level of the full study, not this receptor alone: Roughly 29 CD8+ CDR3 sequences were found to be shared between patients and controls, but these sequences appeared to be highly expressed in patients and within the immunodominant clones of the patients. Patients and healthy controls showed no significant difference in CD8+ Simpson's diversity (P=0.060).

From cysteine to phenylalanine, the CDR3 is 13 amino acids long. The read is trimmed to its CDR3 DNA, 39 bases read in frame from base 1. The germline V gene yields MNHNS for CDR1 and SASEGT for CDR2. V loses 8 bases at its end and J loses 6 bases; junction bases beyond the gene matches: 6. TCR beta VDJ combination and CDR3 sequence profiling used genomic DNA as the template. An Illumina HiSeq 2000 was used for TCR repertoire sequencing. Per the original workflow: TRBV/TRBJ rearrangement plots, CDR3 size and DJ length profiles, and Simpson's diversity index were used to evaluate the repertoires. The immunodominant clone was defined as the most abundant DNA sequence in deep sequencing data. CDR3 amino acid sequences were checked for sharing between subjects and were compared against published repertoires and the VDJdb database. TCRdb reprocessed the public reads (quality trimming at Q25 with fastp, clone calling with MiXCR) and kept in-frame beta chains. Every entry covers one CDR3 protein and lists the most common genes and DNA from its rows. What appears here as the V and J calls and clone size reflects TCRdb's work, not the paper's. This sample comprises under 200,000 distinct CDR3 sequences, 45% to 55% of them detected only once. About 31% of the sample goes to the ten largest clones.

Patients chosen for sequencing had shown expansion of CD8+CD57+ cells by flow cytometry. All patients had severe acquired aplastic anemia diagnosed by International Study of Aplastic Anemia and Agranulocytosis and Camitta criteria. No patient had received any therapy when blood was sampled. In this study, sorted CD4+ and CD8+ T cells from the blood of healthy subjects and of severe aplastic anemia patients had their TCR repertoires deep-sequenced. Patients were enrolled under clinicaltrials.gov protocols 00001620, 01623167, 00001397, 00071045, 00081523 and 00961064 in the USA. Ficoll-Paque density gradient centrifugation was used to isolate peripheral blood mononuclear cells. CD4+ and CD8+ T cells were sorted by FACS or magnetic beads before DNA extraction. Details on this clonotype: Its target antigen remains unknown. The input lacks base qualities; no much larger clone sits a single base away.

The chain links TRBV6-1 with TRBJ2-2; TRBD1 matches 7 bases in the middle. Sequenced material: sorted CD4+, CD8+, or CD8+CD57+ T cells (not recorded which) from PBMCs. This TCR was sampled from a human donor with aplastic anemia. The DNA reads as follows: TGTGCCAGCGAGGGGGCAGCCCCCGGGGAGCTGTTTTTT. This sequence encodes CASEGAAPGELFF.